This TCR beta chain was recorded in a study of blood T cells in healthy people across ages. Drawn from each donor were approximately 9.5 milliliters of peripheral blood. Study-wide findings and caveats: Per-million-T-cell TCR beta diversity fell roughly linearly with age.

Using a J-beta primer mix together with a sample-barcoded 5' primer, a second PCR was run for roughly 6 to 12 cycles. TCRdb called the 5' RACE reads again in MiXCR, with one record for every CDR3 protein. Among approximately 900,000 distinct CDR3 sequences, about 27% were seen once, and the ten largest hold roughly 10%. This clonotype came up many times. The antigen is not known. V dropped 1 base and J dropped 5 bases, with 9 bases sitting between them. The CDR3 has 14 amino acids. Germline assignment: CDR1 DFQATT and CDR2 SNEGSKA (reference sequence). This sample was shared with a second study, whose subject was T cells of mothers and their children.

Sequencing was carried out using blood. The sequence was obtained from a woman in her forties in good health. The rearrangement links TRBV20-1 to TRBJ1-6; tentative D call: TRBD1 (6 bases). CDR3 residues: CSARGQADNSPLHF. CDR3 DNA sequence: TGCAGTGCTAGAGGACAGGCTGATAATTCACCCCTCCACTTT.